This T cell receptor beta chain was captured in a study of T-cell reconstitution after alpha-beta-depleted transplantation in children. This clonotype turned up a few times. Researchers prepared the TCRbeta library using unique molecular identifiers, the study reports. TCRdb used MiXCR to reprocess the PCR reads, holding one entry per CDR3 protein. The repertoire holds roughly 500,000 distinct CDR3 sequences, approximately 13% seen once, with approximately 5.4% in the top ten. The clonotype was recovered from a human donor who donated a stem cell graft to a child with combined immunodeficiency. The specimen was PBMCs from the stem cell graft donor, collected from the stem cell graft.

CDR3 amino acids: CASSYAGRADTQYF. CDR3 nucleotide sequence: TGTGCCAGCAGCTATGCGGGGCGGGCAGATACGCAGTATTTT. The chain links TRBV7-8 to TRBJ2-3; a weak D match, TRBD2 (6 bases). The CDR3 covers 14 residues. The germline CDR1 and CDR2 sequences are SGHVS and FQNEAQ. V gave up 4 bases and J gave up 4 bases, with 12 bases separating them. Together with reference TRBV7-8 and TRBJ2-3, the CDR3 gives the full variable domain: GAGVSQSPRYKVAKRGQDVALRCDPISGHVSLFWYQQALGQGPEFLTYFQNEAQLDKSGLPSDRFFAERPEGSVSTLKIQRTQQEDSAVYLCASSYAGRADTQYFGPGTRLTVL.